This T cell receptor beta chain is drawn from a study of cytotoxic CD8 clonotypes in ibrutinib-treated CLL. Study information: Partial responses numbered roughly 24 and complete responses 2; after a median about 72 months, approximately 14 stayed remitted and approximately 12 progressed.

Trimming cost V 6 bases and J 9 bases; bases outside gene matches: 2. Germline CDR1 and CDR2: MNHNS and SASEGT. The CDR3 sequence is 11 residues long. Regarding the study as a whole: In comparison with age-matched healthy donors, baseline clonality was higher and tracked circulating CD8+ T-cell counts. Public clonotypes, rarely seen, contracted or held steady on treatment.

The data were produced by immunoSEQ multiplex PCR, yet TCRdb's version contains in-frame clones alone and is incomplete. The sample has some 150,000 clones; roughly 80% are singletons. Points on this clone: Its antigen is as yet unknown.

The sample here was PBMCs, taken after 12 months of ibrutinib treatment. V gene TRBV6-1 combines with J gene TRBJ2-1; 7 nucleotides match TRBD1. This clonotype was sampled from a human donor with chronic lymphocytic leukemia. CDR3 sequence (DNA): TGTGCCAGCAGAGGGGGCGGTGAGCAGTTCTTC. This codes for CASRGGGEQFF.